The 18 T cell receptor beta chains in this list originate from one sample, sequenced in a study of blood T cell repertoires in COVID-19. Measured with immunoSEQ multiplex PCR; TCRdb has only the in-frame clones, and not every one. The sample carries around 200,000 clones, approximately 84% recorded once. Sequences were obtained from peripheral blood. These receptors originate from a human donor with acute or convalescent COVID-19. The donor label of this sample is uncertain.

This clone was counted once. The chain is built from TRBV5-4 and TRBJ1-6, with 7 nucleotides matching TRBD1. Trimming took 2 bases from V and 11 from J; bases not matched to a gene: 13. Germline V gives CDR1 SGHNT, CDR2 YYREEE (reference sequence). The CDR3 spans 16 residues. DNA for the CDR3: TGTGCCAGCAGCTTAGATACTACAGGGGAAGGCGCACCCCTCCACTTT. Its translation is CASSLDTTGEGAPLHF.

The rearrangement joins TRBV27 to TRBJ2-3; D may be TRBD1 (5 bases). The germline V and J ends were trimmed by 6 bases and 0 bases, with 13 bases remaining between them. Germline lookup yields CDR1 MNHEY and CDR2 SMNVEV (reference sequence). The CDR3 has 15 amino acids. CDR3 sequence reads: CASSSRVVSTDTQYF. The CDR3 coding sequence is TGTGCCAGCAGCTCCAGGGTAGTGAGCACAGATACGCAGTATTTT.

This clone was seen a few times. The rearrangement uses TRBV4-1 and TRBJ1-1; the D gene is possibly TRBD1 (5 bases). This CDR3 region has 16 residues. V was pared by 0 bases and J by 1 base, with 12 bases between. CDR1 is MGHRA and CDR2 is YSYEKL in the germline V gene. CDR3 sequence reads: CASSQEGIDRNTEAFF. The CDR3 DNA sequence: TGCGCCAGCAGCCAAGAAGGTATCGACAGGAACACTGAAGCTTTCTTT.

This clone has a handful of counts. The CDR3 protein is CASSGPRVEETQYF. CDR3 nucleotide sequence: TGCGCCAGCAGCGGGCCCAGGGTTGAAGAGACCCAGTACTTC. The chain carries TRBV23-1 and TRBJ2-5, with D perhaps TRBD1 (5 bases). TRBV23-1 is placed among ORFs of uncertain function. The germline V and J ends were trimmed by 6 bases and 3 bases, with 14 bases remaining between them. CDR3 length: 14 residues.

The chain has TRBV6-5 and TRBJ1-1; 8 positions match TRBD1. The CDR3 totals 14 residues. The V gene end was trimmed by 6 bases and the J gene end by 0 bases; junction bases not matched to a gene: 3. Looked up from germline, CDR1 is MNHEY and CDR2 is SVGAGI. The CDR3 DNA is TGTGCCAGCAGGCCAGGGGGCGTGAACACTGAAGCTTTCTTT. Protein sequence: CASRPGGVNTEAFF.

This clone was recorded a few times. The chain is built from TRBV5-1 and TRBJ2-7; 8 nucleotides match TRBD2. V lost 1 base, J lost 4 bases, and 7 bases stayed unmatched. This CDR3 comprises 15 residues. Germline values: CDR1 SGHRS, CDR2 YFSETQ. The CDR3 reads CASSLRREARYEQYF. The DNA for the CDR3 is TGCGCCAGCAGCTTGAGGCGGGAGGCTAGATACGAGCAGTACTTC.

The rearrangement joins TRBV28 to TRBJ2-7; 7 bases are a match to TRBD1. The CDR3 contains 19 residues. Germline CDR1 MDHEN, CDR2 SYDVKM. The J segment lost 2 bases and the V segment lost 4 bases, leaving 20 bases of the junction unmatched. Here the CDR3 DNA reads TGTGCCAGCAGTTACCCCTCAGGGGGTTTCGCGGGTGACGCCTACGAGCAGTACTTC. It is translated as CASSYPSGGFAGDAYEQYF.

V gene TRBV30 combines with J gene TRBJ2-1, with 11 bases that match TRBD2. This CDR3 spans 15 amino acids. The germline V gene has CDR1 GTSNPN and CDR2 SVGIG (reference sequence). The junction had 6 bases not matched to a gene; V was cut back by 1 base and J by 7 bases. CDR3 sequence (DNA): TGTGCCTGGAGTGGAGGACTAGCGGGCGGTAATGAGCAGTTCTTC. Translated: CAWSGGLAGGNEQFF.

The genes are TRBV10-3 and TRBJ2-7; 11 nucleotides line up with TRBD2. V gave up 3 bases and J gave up 6 bases; unmatched junction bases: 13. There are 17 residues in the CDR3. Germline CDR1 reads ENHRY; CDR2 reads SYGVKD. The CDR3 region has the DNA TGTGCCATCAGTGATAGACTAGCGGGGAGTAGGGGGCGCGAGCAGTACTTC. This translates into CAISDRLAGSRGREQYF.

V gene TRBV19 combines with J gene TRBJ1-5, with 8 nucleotides matching TRBD1. The V gene's germline CDR1 is LNHDA and CDR2 SQIVND (reference sequence). The CDR3 has 16 amino acids. The V segment lost 0 bases and the J segment 5 bases; nucleotides outside the gene matches: 6. The CDR3 region is CASSIDRQGADQPQHF. As DNA, the CDR3 is TGTGCCAGTAGTATAGATCGGCAGGGGGCGGATCAGCCCCAGCATTTT.

The CDR3 region is CASSPGQTLNEKLFF. DNA for the CDR3: TGTGCCAGTAGTCCGGGACAGACTTTGAATGAAAAACTGTTTTTT. The chain employs TRBV19 and TRBJ1-4; 7 bases match TRBD1. CDR1 and CDR2 from the germline V gene are LNHDA and SQIVND (reference sequence). The CDR3 has 15 residues. J was trimmed by 5 bases and V by 5 bases; bases with no gene match: 8.

J is TRBJ1-5 and V is TRBV30, with D tentatively TRBD1 (6 bases). The CDR3 has 13 residues. Germline V gives CDR1 GTSNPN, CDR2 SVGIG (reference sequence). V was cut by 3 bases and J by 3 bases, with 9 bases left in between. CDR3 amino acids: CAWSTGPNQPQHF. The CDR3 nucleotides are TGTGCCTGGAGCACAGGGCCCAATCAGCCCCAGCATTTT.

This clone has only a few counts. The chain couples TRBV5-1 to TRBJ2-1, with 11 bases matching TRBD1. From germline, CDR1 is SGHRS and CDR2 YFSETQ. This CDR3 region has 15 residues. J gave up 6 bases and V 4 bases, and 6 bases lay outside the gene matches. The CDR3, as DNA: TGCGCCAGCAGCCTAGGACAGGGGGCGGGCAATGAGCAGTTCTTC. This gives the protein CASSLGQGAGNEQFF.

The chain employs TRBV2 and TRBJ1-1; 8 nucleotides match TRBD1. CDR3 length: 14 amino acids. Germline V lookup: CDR1 SNHLY, CDR2 FYNNEI. The V gene end was trimmed by 4 bases and the J gene end by 1 base; junction bases not matched to a gene: 2. CDR3 amino acids: CASSVDRANTEAFF. For the CDR3, the DNA is TGTGCCAGCAGTGTGGACAGGGCGAACACTGAAGCTTTCTTT.

The chain carries TRBV7-9 and TRBJ1-5, with D tentatively TRBD1 (6 bases). Trimming cost V 10 bases and J 6 bases, with 16 bases left between them. The V gene's germline CDR1 is SEHNR and CDR2 FQNEAQ (reference sequence). There are 13 residues in the CDR3. CDR3 sequence (DNA): TGTGCCATCGGCCCAGGGGAAGGTCAGCCCCAGCATTTT. Its protein is CAIGPGEGQPQHF. The full variable domain, its missing parts supplied by reference TRBV7-9 and TRBJ1-5, is DTGVSQNPRHKITKRGQNVTFRCDPISEHNRLYWYRQTLGQGPEFLTYFQNEAQLEKSRLLSDRFSAERPKGSFSTLEIQRTEQGDSAMYLCAIGPGEGQPQHFGDGTRLSIL.

The chain uses TRBV28 and TRBJ2-3; 7 bases are a match to TRBD1. Germline V gives CDR1 MDHEN, CDR2 SYDVKM. The V gene end was trimmed by 4 bases and the J gene end by 11 bases; junction bases not matched to a gene: 18. This CDR3 has 16 amino acids. CDR3 sequence reads: CASSSPAEGAKDQQYF. For the CDR3, the DNA is TGTGCCAGCAGTTCCCCCGCCGAGGGGGCCAAGGATCAGCAGTATTTT.

The chain carries TRBV30 and TRBJ1-5; 12 bases match TRBD1. The CDR3 spans 15 residues. Germline V gene sequence: CDR1 GTSNPN, CDR2 SVGIG (reference sequence). Trimming at V came to 2 bases and at J to 4 bases, leaving 3 bases not matched to a gene. The CDR3 sequence is CAWSRGQGANQPQHF. As DNA, the CDR3 is TGTGCCTGGAGTAGGGGACAGGGGGCGAATCAGCCCCAGCATTTT. The full variable domain, completed using reference TRBV30 and TRBJ1-5, is SQTIHQWPATLVQPVGSPLSLECTVEGTSNPNLYWYRQAAGRGLQLLFYSVGIGQISSEVPQNLSASRPQDRQFILSSKKLLLSDSGFYLCAWSRGQGANQPQHFGDGTRLSIL.

This clone was recorded a few times. The chain is built from TRBV6-1 and TRBJ2-6; D is unclear. The CDR3 runs to 16 residues. V lost 1 base and J 0 bases, leaving 7 bases between the germline ends. Germline CDR1 reads MNHNS; CDR2 reads SASEGT. CDR3 coding DNA: TGTGCCAGCAGTGAAGTCGCCGGCTCTGGGGCCAACGTCCTGACTTTC. It encodes CASSEVAGSGANVLTF.